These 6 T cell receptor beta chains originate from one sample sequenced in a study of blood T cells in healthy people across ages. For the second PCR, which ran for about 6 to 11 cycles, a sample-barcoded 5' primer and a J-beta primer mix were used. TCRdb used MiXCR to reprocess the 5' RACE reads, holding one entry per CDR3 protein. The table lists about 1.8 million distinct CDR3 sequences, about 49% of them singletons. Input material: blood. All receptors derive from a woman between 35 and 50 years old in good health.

The CDR3 nucleotides read TGTGCCAGCGGGATAGGGCAGGGCGACTACGAGCAGTACTTC. Its translation is CASGIGQGDYEQYF. The V and J genes are TRBV19 and TRBJ2-7; D could derive from TRBD1 or TRBD2 (5 bases each). V was trimmed by 9 bases and J by 3 bases, leaving 18 bases between them. Germline V gene data show CDR1 as LNHDA and CDR2 as SQIVND (reference sequence). This CDR3 is built from 14 residues.

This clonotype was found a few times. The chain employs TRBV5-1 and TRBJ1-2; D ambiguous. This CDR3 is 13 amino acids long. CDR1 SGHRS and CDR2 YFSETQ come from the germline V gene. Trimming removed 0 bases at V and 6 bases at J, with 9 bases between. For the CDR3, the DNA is TGCGCCAGCAGCTTGGGGCCCGATAATGGCTACACCTTC. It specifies CASSLGPDNGYTF. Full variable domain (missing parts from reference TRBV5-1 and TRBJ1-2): KAGVTQTPRYLIKTRGQQVTLSCSPISGHRSVSWYQQTPGQGLQFLFEYFSETQRNKGNFPGRFSGRQFSNSRSEMNVSTLELGDSALYLCASSLGPDNGYTFGSGTRLTVV.

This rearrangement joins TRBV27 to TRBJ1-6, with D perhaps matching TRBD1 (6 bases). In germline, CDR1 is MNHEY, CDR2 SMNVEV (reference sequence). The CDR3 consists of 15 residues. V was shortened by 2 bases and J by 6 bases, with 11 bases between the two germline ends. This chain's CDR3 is CASSLMAGVNSPLHF. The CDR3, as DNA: TGTGCCAGCAGTTTAATGGCAGGGGTTAATTCACCCCTCCACTTT.

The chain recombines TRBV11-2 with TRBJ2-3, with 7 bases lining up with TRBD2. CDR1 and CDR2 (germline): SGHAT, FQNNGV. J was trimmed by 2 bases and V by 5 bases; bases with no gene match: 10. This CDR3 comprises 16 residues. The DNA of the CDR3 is TGTGCCAGCAGCCCGATAGCGGGCCAACTCACAGATACGCAGTATTTT. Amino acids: CASSPIAGQLTDTQYF. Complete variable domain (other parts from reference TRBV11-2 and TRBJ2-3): EAGVAQSPRYKIIEKRQSVAFWCNPISGHATLYWYQQILGQGPKLLIQFQNNGVVDDSQLPKDRFSAERLKGVDSTLKIQPAKLEDSAVYLCASSPIAGQLTDTQYFGPGTRLTVL.

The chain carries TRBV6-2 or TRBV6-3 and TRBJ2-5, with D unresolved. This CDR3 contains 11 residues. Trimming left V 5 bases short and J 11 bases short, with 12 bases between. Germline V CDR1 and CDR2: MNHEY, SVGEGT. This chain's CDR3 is CASSQLKEQYF. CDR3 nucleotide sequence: TGTGCCAGCAGTCAACTAAAGGAGCAGTACTTC.

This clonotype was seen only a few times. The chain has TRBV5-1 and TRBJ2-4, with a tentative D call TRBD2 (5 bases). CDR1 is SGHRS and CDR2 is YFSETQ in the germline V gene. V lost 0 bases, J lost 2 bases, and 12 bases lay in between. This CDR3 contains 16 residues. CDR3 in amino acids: CASSLEGSGTKNIQYF. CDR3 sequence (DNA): TGCGCCAGCAGCTTGGAGGGATCGGGAACCAAAAACATTCAGTACTTC.